This T cell receptor (beta chain) comes out of a study of OX40 agonist ivuxolimab in advanced cancers. Looking at the study overall: Treatment of patients was with ivuxolimab, an agonistic anti-OX40 (CD134) antibody. Partial responses were achieved by three patients, one with hepatocellular carcinoma and two with cutaneous melanoma.

CDR1 LGHNA and CDR2 YNFKEQ come from the germline V gene. Trimming took 4 bases from V and 2 from J; bases not matched to a gene: 15. The CDR3 has 20 residues. Generated by immunoSEQ multiplex PCR, the TCRdb table keeps only in-frame clones and is missing some. This sample has under 50,000 clones, with around 85% found just once. The sequencing used CD4+ or CD8+ T cells sorted from blood, collected in a trial of the OX40 agonist ivuxolimab. The J gene is TRBJ2-1, the V gene TRBV4-2, with 12 bases that match TRBD2. The receptor was isolated from an adult with an advanced solid tumor such as melanoma, head and neck, liver or kidney cancer. The CDR3 spells CASSLTILAGGHPTYNEQFF. CDR3 DNA: TGTGCCAGCAGCCTGACGATACTAGCGGGGGGACACCCTACCTACAATGAGCAGTTCTTC.